These 9 T cell receptor beta chains were sequenced from one sample in a study of blood T cells in healthy people across ages. The second PCR ran about 6 to 12 cycles with a sample-barcoded 5' primer and J-beta primers. One entry per CDR3 protein, called by TCRdb with MiXCR from the 5' RACE reads. The sample has about 1.5 million distinct CDR3 sequences, approximately 39% seen once. The sample comprised blood. The receptors stem from a woman under 30 in good health.

This clonotype was counted between two and nine times. This sequence joins TRBV6-2 or TRBV6-3 and TRBJ1-1; the D is unclear. The CDR3 runs to 13 residues. Germline V gene data show CDR1 as MNHEY and CDR2 as SVGEGT. V lost 5 bases and J 4 bases, leaving 11 bases between the germline ends. CDR3 nucleotides: TGTGCCAGCAGTGCGGACGGCCTCACTGAAGCTTTCTTT. As protein: CASSADGLTEAFF.

The genes are TRBV6-5 and TRBJ2-7; 8 bases align to TRBD2. The V segment lost 6 bases and the J segment 0 bases; nucleotides outside the gene matches: 10. The germline V gene has CDR1 MNHEY and CDR2 SVGAGI. This CDR3 region has 16 residues. The CDR3 protein is CASSRSLSGSSYEQYF. Written as DNA, the CDR3 is TGTGCCAGCAGCAGGAGCCTCAGCGGGAGCTCCTACGAGCAGTACTTC.

The J gene is TRBJ1-5, the V gene TRBV20-1; TRBD1 matches 7 bases. V lost 6 bases, J lost 2 bases, and 7 bases stayed unmatched. The CDR3 consists of 14 residues. Germline lookup yields CDR1 DFQATT and CDR2 SNEGSKA (reference sequence). CDR3 sequence: CSARQGSGNQPQHF. DNA of the CDR3: TGCAGTGCACGACAGGGTTCGGGCAATCAGCCCCAGCATTTT.

The chain couples TRBV6-5 to TRBJ2-3; TRBD1 or TRBD2 may be the D gene (6 bases each). In germline, CDR1 is MNHEY, CDR2 SVGAGI. This CDR3 has 15 residues. Trimming removed 2 bases at V and 2 bases at J, with 11 bases between. CDR3 nucleotides: TGTGCCAGCAGTTACGAGGGGGGTTCCACAGATACGCAGTATTTT. Translating gives CASSYEGGSTDTQYF.

This chain connects TRBV12-3 or TRBV12-4 to TRBJ2-7; the D gene is possibly TRBD2 (6 bases). The CDR3 has 16 amino acids. Trimming shortened V by 1 base and J by 5 bases, and 18 bases separated the two germline ends. The CDR3 reads CASSLEVFRGVDEQYF. The CDR3 nucleotides are TGTGCCAGCAGTTTAGAGGTGTTTCGCGGGGTAGACGAGCAGTACTTC.

The chain employs TRBV28 and TRBJ1-2; the D is unclear. Germline CDR1 and CDR2: MDHEN and SYDVKM. CDR3 size: 13 residues. The germline V and J ends were trimmed by 3 bases and 7 bases, with 12 bases remaining between them. CDR3 coding DNA: TGTGCCAGCAGTTTGGCCAGACCGCCTGGCTACACCTTC. Translated, it gives CASSLARPPGYTF.

The sample holds a few counts of this clonotype. This chain connects TRBV11-2 to TRBJ2-5; possibly TRBD1 for D (6 bases). CDR1 is SGHAT and CDR2 is FQNNGV in the germline V gene. The CDR3 totals 14 residues. V was pared by 5 bases and J by 4 bases, with 14 bases between. The CDR3 sequence is CASSQTTGRETQYF. The CDR3 region has the DNA TGTGCCAGCAGCCAAACAACAGGGCGAGAGACCCAGTACTTC.

This chain joins TRBV4-3 and TRBJ1-2, with D tentatively TRBD1 (5 bases). This CDR3 has 15 residues. Germline CDR1 and CDR2: LGHNA and YSLEER. V lost 3 bases and J lost 4, with 15 bases in between. CDR3 in amino acids: CASSQHPLGGYGYTF. The DNA of the CDR3 is TGCGCCAGCAGCCAGCACCCACTGGGGGGCTATGGCTACACCTTC.

The genes are TRBV29-1 and TRBJ1-4; TRBD1 is a possible D gene (6 bases). The CDR3 runs to 14 residues. Germline CDR1 reads SQVTM; CDR2 reads ANQGSEA. Deletions cut 6 bases from V and 6 bases from J, with 17 bases between. The CDR3 loop is CSVNGGDVDEKLFF. CDR3 sequence (DNA): TGCAGCGTCAATGGGGGCGATGTTGATGAAAAACTGTTTTTT.